The text below deals with one T cell receptor (beta chain). Its antigen is unidentified. This entry comes from a study of T cell repertoires in cytomegalovirus infection. V lost 3 bases and J lost 6, with 5 bases in between. CDR3 length: 12 amino acids. TCRdb ran MiXCR on the reads and lists one entry per CDR3 protein. The table shows roughly 630,000 distinct CDR3 sequences, with 20% to 25% occurring only once. General study points: In two of eight donors, the top clonotype was HLA-C-restricted CMV-specific.

V usage is TRBV12-3 or TRBV12-4 and J usage is TRBJ1-4; unclear D gene. The sample consisted of CD8+ T cells from PBMCs. This receptor was identified in a human donor in good health (CMV status not recorded). Some clones in this sample may be carry-over from other donors' samples. The CDR3 DNA is TGTGCCAGCAGTTTCTCGGATGAAAAACTGTTTTTT. As protein: CASSFSDEKLFF.